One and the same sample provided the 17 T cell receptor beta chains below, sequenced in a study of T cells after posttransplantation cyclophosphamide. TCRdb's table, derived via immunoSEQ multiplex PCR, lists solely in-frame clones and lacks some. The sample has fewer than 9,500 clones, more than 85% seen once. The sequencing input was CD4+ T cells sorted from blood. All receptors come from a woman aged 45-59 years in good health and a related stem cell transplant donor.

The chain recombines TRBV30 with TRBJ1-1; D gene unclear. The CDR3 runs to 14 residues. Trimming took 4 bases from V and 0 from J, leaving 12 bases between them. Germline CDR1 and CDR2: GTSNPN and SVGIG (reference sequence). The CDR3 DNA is TGTGCCTGGACCGGAGGCCGGATGAACACTGAAGCTTTCTTT. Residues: CAWTGGRMNTEAFF.

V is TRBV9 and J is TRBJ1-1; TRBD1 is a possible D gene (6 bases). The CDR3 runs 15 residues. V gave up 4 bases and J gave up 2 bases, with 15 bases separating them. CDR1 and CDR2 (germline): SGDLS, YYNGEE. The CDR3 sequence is CASSPHGDKNTEAFF. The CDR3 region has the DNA TGTGCCAGCAGCCCCCACGGGGACAAAAACACTGAAGCTTTCTTT.

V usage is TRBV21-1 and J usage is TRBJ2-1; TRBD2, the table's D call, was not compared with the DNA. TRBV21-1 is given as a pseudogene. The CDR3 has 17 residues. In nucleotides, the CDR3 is TGTGCCAGCAGCGCTACCGGACGGAGCGGGAGGGCCAATGAGCAGTTCTTC. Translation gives CASSATGRSGRANEQFF.

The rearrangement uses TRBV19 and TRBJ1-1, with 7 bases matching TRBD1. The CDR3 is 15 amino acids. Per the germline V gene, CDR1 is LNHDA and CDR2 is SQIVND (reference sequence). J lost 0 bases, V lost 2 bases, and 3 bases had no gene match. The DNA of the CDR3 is TGTGCCAGTAGTATATTAGGGGGCATGAACACTGAAGCTTTCTTT. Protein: CASSILGGMNTEAFF.

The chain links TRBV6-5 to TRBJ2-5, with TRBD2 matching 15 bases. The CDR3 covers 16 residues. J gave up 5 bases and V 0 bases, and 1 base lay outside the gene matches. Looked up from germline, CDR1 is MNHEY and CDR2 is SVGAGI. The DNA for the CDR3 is TGTGCCAGCAGTTACTCGGGGACTAGCGGGGGGGAGACCCAGTACTTC. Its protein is CASSYSGTSGGETQYF.

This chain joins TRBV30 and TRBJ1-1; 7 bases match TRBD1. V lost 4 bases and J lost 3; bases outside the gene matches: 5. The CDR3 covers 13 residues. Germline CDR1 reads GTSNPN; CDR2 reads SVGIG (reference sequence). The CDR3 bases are TGTGCCTGGACGACAGGGTGGCACACTGAAGCTTTCTTT. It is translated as CAWTTGWHTEAFF.

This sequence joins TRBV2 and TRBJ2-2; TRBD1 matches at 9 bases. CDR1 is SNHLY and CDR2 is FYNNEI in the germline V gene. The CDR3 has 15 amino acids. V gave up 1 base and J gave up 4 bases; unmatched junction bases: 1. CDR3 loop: CASSEGTGVTGELFF. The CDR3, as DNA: TGTGCCAGCAGTGAAGGGACAGGGGTCACCGGGGAGCTGTTTTTT.

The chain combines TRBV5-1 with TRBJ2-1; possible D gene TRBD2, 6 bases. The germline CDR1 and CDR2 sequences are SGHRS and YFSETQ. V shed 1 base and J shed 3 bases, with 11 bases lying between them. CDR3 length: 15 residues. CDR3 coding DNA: TGCGCCAGCAGCTTGTCGGGGGTCAACTACAATGAGCAGTTCTTC. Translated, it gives CASSLSGVNYNEQFF.

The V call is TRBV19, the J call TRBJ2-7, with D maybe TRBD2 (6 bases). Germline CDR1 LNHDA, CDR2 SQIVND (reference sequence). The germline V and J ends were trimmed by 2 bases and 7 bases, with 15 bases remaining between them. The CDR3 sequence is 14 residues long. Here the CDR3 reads CASSIRIGAGEQYF. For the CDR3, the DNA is TGTGCCAGTAGTATACGGATCGGGGCGGGGGAGCAGTACTTC.

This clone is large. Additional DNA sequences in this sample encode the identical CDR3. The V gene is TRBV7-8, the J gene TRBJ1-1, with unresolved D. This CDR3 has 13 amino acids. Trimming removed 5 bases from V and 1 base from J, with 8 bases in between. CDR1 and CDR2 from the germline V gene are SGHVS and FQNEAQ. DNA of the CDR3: TGTGCCAGCAGCCCTGACACGAACACTGAAGCTTTCTTT. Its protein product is CASSPDTNTEAFF. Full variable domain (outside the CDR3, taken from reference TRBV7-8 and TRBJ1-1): GAGVSQSPRYKVAKRGQDVALRCDPISGHVSLFWYQQALGQGPEFLTYFQNEAQLDKSGLPSDRFFAERPEGSVSTLKIQRTQQEDSAVYLCASSPDTNTEAFFGQGTRLTVV.

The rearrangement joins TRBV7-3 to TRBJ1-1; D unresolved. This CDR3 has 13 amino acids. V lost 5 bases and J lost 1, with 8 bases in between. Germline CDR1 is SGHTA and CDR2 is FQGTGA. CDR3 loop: CASSTGQNTEAFF. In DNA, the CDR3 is TGTGCCAGCAGCACCGGTCAGAACACTGAAGCTTTCTTT. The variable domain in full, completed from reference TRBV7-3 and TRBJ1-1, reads GAGVSQTPSNKVTEKGKYVELRCDPISGHTALYWYRQSLGQGPEFLIYFQGTGAADDSGLPNDRFFAVRPEGSVSTLKIQRTERGDSAVYLCASSTGQNTEAFFGQGTRLTVV.

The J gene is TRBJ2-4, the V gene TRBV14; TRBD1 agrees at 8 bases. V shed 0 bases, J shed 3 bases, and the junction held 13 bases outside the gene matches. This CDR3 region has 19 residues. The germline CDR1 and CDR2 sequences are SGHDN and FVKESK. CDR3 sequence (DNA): TGTGCCAGCAGCCAAGAGAGCACGAGGACAGGGCAAGGCAAAAACATTCAGTACTTC. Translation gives CASSQESTRTGQGKNIQYF.

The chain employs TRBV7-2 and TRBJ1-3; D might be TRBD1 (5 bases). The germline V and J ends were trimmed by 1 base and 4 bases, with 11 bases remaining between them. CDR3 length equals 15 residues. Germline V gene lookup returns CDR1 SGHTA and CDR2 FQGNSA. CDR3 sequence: CASSLGEGYGNTIYF. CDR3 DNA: TGTGCCAGCAGCTTAGGGGAGGGGTACGGAAACACCATATATTTT.

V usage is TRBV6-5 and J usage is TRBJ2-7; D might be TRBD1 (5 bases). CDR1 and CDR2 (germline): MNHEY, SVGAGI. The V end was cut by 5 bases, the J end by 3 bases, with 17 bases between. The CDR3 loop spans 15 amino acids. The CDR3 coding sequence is TGTGCCAGCAGTGGCCTGGGGCCCAGGGACTACGAGCAGTACTTC. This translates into CASSGLGPRDYEQYF.

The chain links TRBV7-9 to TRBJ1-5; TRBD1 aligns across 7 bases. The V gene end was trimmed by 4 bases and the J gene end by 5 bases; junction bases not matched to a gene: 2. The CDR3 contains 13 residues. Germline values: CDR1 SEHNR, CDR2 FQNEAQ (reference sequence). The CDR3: CASSSQGDQPQHF. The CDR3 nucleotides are TGTGCCAGCAGCTCCCAGGGGGATCAGCCCCAGCATTTT.

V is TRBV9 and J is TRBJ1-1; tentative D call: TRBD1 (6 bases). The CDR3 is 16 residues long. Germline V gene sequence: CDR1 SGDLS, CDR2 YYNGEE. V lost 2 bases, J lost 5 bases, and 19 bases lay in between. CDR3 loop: CASSVQPGTLRTEAFF. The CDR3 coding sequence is TGTGCCAGCAGCGTCCAACCAGGGACACTCCGGACTGAAGCTTTCTTT.

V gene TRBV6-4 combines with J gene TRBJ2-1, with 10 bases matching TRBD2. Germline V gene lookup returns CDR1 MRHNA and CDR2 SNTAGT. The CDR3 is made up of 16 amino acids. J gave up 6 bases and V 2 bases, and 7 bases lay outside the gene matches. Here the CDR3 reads CASSDLPSGGSNEQFF. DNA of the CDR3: TGTGCCAGCAGTGACCTCCCTAGCGGGGGTAGCAATGAGCAGTTCTTC.